The clone carrying this T cell receptor (beta chain) was counted between two and nine times. The antigen is unknown. A read error may be the cause here, since a much bigger clone is one base away. The sample's time point: newly diagnosed GD, antithyroid drugs for less than 3 months. With RNA extracted from PBMCs as input, the TCR library was made. The sample belongs to a study of regulatory T cells in long-lasting Graves disease. TCR beta libraries were built with iRepertoire HTBI primers and Arm-PCR of CDR3 regions. MiXCR, run by TCRdb on the multiplex PCR reads, gives a single entry per CDR3 protein. The sample contains roughly 520,000 distinct CDR3 sequences, about 12% of which appear only once. The germline CDR1 and CDR2 sequences are KGHSH and LQKENI. The CDR3 is made up of 15 amino acids. Whole-study results and caveats: It is possible that accuracy was reduced by the small size of the sample. With persistent disease, TRBV28, TRBJ1-2 and TRBJ2-5 were the favored segments.

Separately, the same data were catalogued under a study of T cells in Graves' hyperthyroidism and ophthalmopathy. This second study notes: Most expanded thyroid clonotypes above 0.001 recurred in blood.

The V gene is TRBV18, the J gene TRBJ2-1, with D perhaps TRBD2 (6 bases). Sequenced material: peripheral blood mononuclear cells (PBMCs), taken at new diagnosis, from a patient treated with antithyroid drugs. This TCR was recovered from a woman aged 30 to 39 with Graves disease. In nucleotides, the CDR3 is TGTGCCGGCTCACCACCGGGACTCACCTACAATGAGCAGTTCTTC. Its translation is CAGSPPGLTYNEQFF.